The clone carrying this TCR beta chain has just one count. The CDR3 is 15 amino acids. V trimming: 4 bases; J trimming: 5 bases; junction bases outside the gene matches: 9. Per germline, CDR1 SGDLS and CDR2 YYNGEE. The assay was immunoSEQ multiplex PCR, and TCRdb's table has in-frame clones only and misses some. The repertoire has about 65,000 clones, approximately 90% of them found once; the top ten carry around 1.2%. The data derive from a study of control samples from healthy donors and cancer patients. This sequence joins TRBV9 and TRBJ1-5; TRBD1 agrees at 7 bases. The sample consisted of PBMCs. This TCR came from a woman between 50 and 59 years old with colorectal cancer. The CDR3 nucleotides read TGTGCCAGCAGCTTAGTGCTCAGGGGGGATCAGCCCCAGCATTTT. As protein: CASSLVLRGDQPQHF.